This TCR beta chain emerged from a study of siplizumab effects on memory and regulatory T cells. Looked up from germline, CDR1 is MGHDK and CDR2 is SYGVNS. The V end lost 8 bases, the J end lost 2 bases, and 15 bases lay between the germline ends. This CDR3 is built from 14 residues. Findings of the study overall: Naive T cells were seemingly more diverse than memory cells, and major contributions to the alloresponse seemed to be made by them. Just a small share of alloreactive clones was traced back to unstimulated subsets. Mappable CD4+ clones that were alloreactive averaged around 70% Treg-derived with siplizumab versus 25% to 30% in controls.

About 10^5 TCR templates were assayed per sample. Clones were sequenced by immunoSEQ multiplex PCR, and TCRdb holds only the in-frame ones, with some missing. The repertoire has some 99,000 clones, around 92% of them found once; the top ten carry under 0.75%. Points on this clone: Its specificity is unknown.

The chain carries TRBV25-1 and TRBJ1-1; D unresolved. What was sequenced was Tregs sorted from blood. This TCR derives from a human donor in good health. The CDR3: CASGPGWGNTEAFF. In nucleotides, the CDR3 is TGTGCCAGCGGACCGGGGTGGGGAAACACTGAAGCTTTCTTT.